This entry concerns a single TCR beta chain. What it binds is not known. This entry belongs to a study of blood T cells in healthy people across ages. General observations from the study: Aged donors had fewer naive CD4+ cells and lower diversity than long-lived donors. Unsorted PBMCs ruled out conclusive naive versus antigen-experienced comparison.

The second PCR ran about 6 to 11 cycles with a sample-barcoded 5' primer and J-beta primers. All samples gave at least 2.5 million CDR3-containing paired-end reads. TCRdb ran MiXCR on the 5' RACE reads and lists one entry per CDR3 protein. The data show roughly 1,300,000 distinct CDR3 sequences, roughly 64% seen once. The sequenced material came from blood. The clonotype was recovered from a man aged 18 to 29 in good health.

CDR3 nucleotide sequence: TGTGCCAGCTCACCACCCGGGGTGGGAGGGAACACTGAAGCTTTCTTT. The encoded protein is CASSPPGVGGNTEAFF. The rearrangement joins TRBV18 to TRBJ1-1; no clear D. The V end lost 0 bases, the J end lost 1 base, and 12 bases lay between the germline ends. This CDR3 is built from 16 residues. Per germline, CDR1 KGHSH and CDR2 LQKENI.